These T cell receptor beta chains were read from a single sample in a study of T cell responses to AZD1222 COVID-19 vaccine. Produced via immunoSEQ multiplex PCR; TCRdb's table is partial and in-frame only. The sample lists about 120,000 clones, 70% to 90% seen once, with around 6.2% in the top ten. The specimen comprised peripheral blood, sampled on day 0 of AZD1222 vaccination. The source of these receptors is an adult in good health. The conserved cysteine and the conserved F or W are not part of the CDR3 here. A clone size is listed for some rows: how often the clone was seen (once, few, many), or a class if it is expanded.

TRBJ1-1 NA TRBV11-3 ASSQEGQLLRNTEAF
TRBJ1-2 NA TRBV5-1 ASRTGTANYGYT
TRBJ1-3 NA TRBV5-6 ASTLNGGNTIY
TRBJ2-3 NA TRBV18 ASSPGLVDTQY
TRBJ2-1 NA TRBV5-4 ASSPPPGTSGEQF
TRBJ1-1 once TRBV29-1 SVGLGALGTEAF
TRBJ1-4 few TRBV28 ASSSPGQTNEKLF
TRBJ2-7 NA TRBV6-5 ASSYDRQGTEQY
TRBJ1-1 NA TRBV6-1 ASSDQVLLAF
TRBJ2-1 NA TRBV7-2 ASSLGNSYNEQF
TRBJ2-5 NA TRBV6-2/TRBV6-3 ASSYQGRETQY
TRBJ2-5 NA TRBV10-3 AISGGSGGLYQETQY
TRBJ1-5 NA TRBV7-8 ASQVGNQPQH
TRBJ1-1 NA TRBV5-6 ASSWRGVPEAF
TRBJ2-4 few TRBV6-5 ASRGGGAKNIQY
TRBJ2-1 NA TRBV7-6 ASSLDRGNNEQF
TRBJ1-2 few TRBV5-4 ASSLGVLYGYT
TRBJ2-2 NA TRBV7-2 ASSPRGRLPGELF
TRBJ2-7 NA TRBV6-5 ASTRDRGGEQY
TRBJ2-1 NA TRBV4-1 ASTRVDGGPYNEQF
TRBJ1-3 NA TRBV11-3 ASSPGDRPGNTIY
TRBJ2-7 NA TRBV4-3 ASSQEAGLSYEQY
TRBJ1-2 NA TRBV12-3/TRBV12-4 ASTSTGFYGYT
TRBJ2-1 NA TRBV4-2 ASSQVVQGSYNEQF
TRBJ1-2 NA TRBV27 ASSSRIYYYT
TRBJ1-2 NA TRBV3-1/TRBV3-2 ASSHSSAYGYT
TRBJ1-2 NA TRBV18 ASSPEYDYGYT
TRBJ1-4 few TRBV28 ASSSPNEKLF
TRBJ1-1 NA TRBV6-6 ASSSQPRDTSTEAF
TRBJ2-3 NA TRBV6-4 ASSDGSSGGLDTQY
TRBJ2-1 NA TRBV7-8 ASSQRAGSNEQF
TRBJ1-3 once TRBV7-2 ASSLLAGNTIY
TRBJ1-4 NA TRBV19 ASSRSTNEKLF
TRBJ2-7 many TRBV6-1 ASCEPTRSGEQY
TRBJ1-1 NA TRBV6-6 ASSYGDSGTEAF
TRBJ2-5 NA TRBV19 ASGRGPQETQY
TRBJ1-1 NA TRBV7-9 ASSLPGWTEAF
TRBJ1-1 NA TRBV2 ASSVSMNTEAF
TRBJ1-1 NA TRBV7-2 ASSLEAANTEAF
TRBJ1-4 NA TRBV5-6 ASSLRGGNEKLF
TRBJ1-2 once TRBV5-4 ASTDAQSYGYT
TRBJ2-7 once TRBV2 ASSSGARGTYEQY
TRBJ1-3 NA TRBV5-1 ASSPGRSSGNTIY
TRBJ1-1 NA TRBV11-3 ASSLEVGMEAF
TRBJ1-2 NA TRBV14 ASSQWQTYGYT
TRBJ2-1 NA TRBV5-1 ASRRVPGQGQVNEQF
TRBJ2-2 NA TRBV7-2 ASSLYPGELF
TRBJ2-7 few TRBV6-1 ASSDTGSGQY
TRBJ2-7 NA TRBV19 PGQGNEQY
TRBJ1-5 NA TRBV6-5 ASSAGGPSNQPQH
TRBJ2-5 NA TRBV10-2 ASSEVRLETQY
TRBJ2-2 NA TRBV7-2 ASSPTPGELF
TRBJ1-4 NA TRBV4-1 ASSQDPNEKLF
TRBJ2-4 few TRBV7-2 ASSLAASGGQNIQY